This entry features one TCR beta chain sequence. Sequencing was performed with immunoSEQ multiplex PCR; in TCRdb, only in-frame clones are kept and a portion is missing. The data show about 220,000 clones, around 94% seen once. This sample stems from a study of control samples from healthy donors and cancer patients. The CDR3 totals 12 residues. V was pared by 4 bases and J by 10 bases, with 11 bases between. The germline V gene encodes CDR1 MNHNY and CDR2 SVGAGI (reference sequence). The gene calls are TRBV6-6 and TRBJ2-4; D is tentatively TRBD1 or TRBD2 (5 bases each). The sequence was collected from a man in his fifties in good health. Sequences were obtained from blood. The CDR3 region has the DNA TGTGCCAGCAGTTCCGGGACCCGGATTCAGTACTTC. Protein product: CASSSGTRIQYF.